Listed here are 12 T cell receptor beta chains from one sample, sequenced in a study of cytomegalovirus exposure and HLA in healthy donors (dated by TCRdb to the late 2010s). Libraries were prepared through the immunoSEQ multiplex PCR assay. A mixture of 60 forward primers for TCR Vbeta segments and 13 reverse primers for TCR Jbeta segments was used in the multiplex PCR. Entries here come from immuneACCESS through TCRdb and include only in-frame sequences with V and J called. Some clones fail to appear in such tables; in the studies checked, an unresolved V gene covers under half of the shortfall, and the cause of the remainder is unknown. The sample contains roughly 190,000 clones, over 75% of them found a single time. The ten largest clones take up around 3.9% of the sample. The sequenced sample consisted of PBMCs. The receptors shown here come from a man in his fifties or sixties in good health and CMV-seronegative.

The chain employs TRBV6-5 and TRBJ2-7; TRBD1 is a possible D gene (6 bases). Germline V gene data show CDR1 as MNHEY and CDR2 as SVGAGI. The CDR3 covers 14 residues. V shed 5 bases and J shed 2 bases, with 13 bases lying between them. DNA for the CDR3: TGTGCCAGCAGTACGGACAGAAAAGCCTACGAGCAGTACTTC. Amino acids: CASSTDRKAYEQYF.

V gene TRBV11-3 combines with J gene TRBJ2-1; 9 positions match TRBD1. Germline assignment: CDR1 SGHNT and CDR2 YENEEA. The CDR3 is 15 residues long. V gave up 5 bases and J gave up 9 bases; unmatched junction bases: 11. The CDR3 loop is CASSPRTGDNFEQFF. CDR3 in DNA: TGTGCCAGCAGCCCACGGACAGGGGATAATTTTGAGCAGTTCTTC.

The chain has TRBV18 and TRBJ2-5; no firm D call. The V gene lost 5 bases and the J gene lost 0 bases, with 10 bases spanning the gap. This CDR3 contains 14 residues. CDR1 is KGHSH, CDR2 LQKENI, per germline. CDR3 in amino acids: CASSEFLDQETQYF. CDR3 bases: TGTGCCAGCTCAGAGTTTCTGGACCAAGAGACCCAGTACTTC. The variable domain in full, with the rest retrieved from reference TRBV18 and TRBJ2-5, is NAGVMQNPRHLVRRRGQEARLRCSPMKGHSHVYWYRQLPEEGLKFMVYLQKENIIDESGMPKERFSAEFPKEGPSILRIQQVVRGDSAAYFCASSEFLDQETQYFGPGTRLLVL.

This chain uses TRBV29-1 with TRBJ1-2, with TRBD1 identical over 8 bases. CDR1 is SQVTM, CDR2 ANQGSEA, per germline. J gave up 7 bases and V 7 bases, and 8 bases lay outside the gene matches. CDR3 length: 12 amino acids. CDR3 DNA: TGCAGCGCAGGACAGGGAAAGGGTGGCTACACCTTC. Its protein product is CSAGQGKGGYTF.

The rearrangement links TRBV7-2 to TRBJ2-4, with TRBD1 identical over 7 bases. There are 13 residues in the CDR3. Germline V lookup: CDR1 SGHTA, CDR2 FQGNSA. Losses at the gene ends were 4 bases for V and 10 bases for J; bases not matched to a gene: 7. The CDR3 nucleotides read TGTGCCAGCAGCTCTCAAGAGGGACAGATTCAGTACTTC. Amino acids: CASSSQEGQIQYF.

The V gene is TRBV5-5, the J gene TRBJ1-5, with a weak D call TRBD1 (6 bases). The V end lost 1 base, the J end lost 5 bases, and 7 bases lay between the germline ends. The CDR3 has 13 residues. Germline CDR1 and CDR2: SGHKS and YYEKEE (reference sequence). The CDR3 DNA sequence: TGTGCCAGCAGCTTGTGGACAGATCAGCCCCAGCATTTT. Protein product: CASSLWTDQPQHF.

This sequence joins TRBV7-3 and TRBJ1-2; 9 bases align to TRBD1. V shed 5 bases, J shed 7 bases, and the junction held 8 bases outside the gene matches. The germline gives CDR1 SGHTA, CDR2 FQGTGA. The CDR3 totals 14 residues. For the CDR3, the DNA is TGTGCCAGCAGCCCTTCCGGGACAGGGCTTGGCTACACCTTC. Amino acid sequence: CASSPSGTGLGYTF.

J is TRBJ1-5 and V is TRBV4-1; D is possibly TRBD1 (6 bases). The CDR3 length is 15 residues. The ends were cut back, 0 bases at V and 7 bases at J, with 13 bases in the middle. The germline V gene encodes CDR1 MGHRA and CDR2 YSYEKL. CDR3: CASSQDPAGDQPQHF. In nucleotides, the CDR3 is TGCGCCAGCAGCCAAGATCCGGCAGGGGACCAGCCCCAGCATTTT.

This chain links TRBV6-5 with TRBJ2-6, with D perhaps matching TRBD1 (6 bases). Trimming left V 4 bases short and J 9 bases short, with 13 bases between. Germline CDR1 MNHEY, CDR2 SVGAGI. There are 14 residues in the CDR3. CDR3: CASSLGQRSNVLTF. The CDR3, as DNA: TGTGCCAGCAGTTTAGGACAGAGGAGCAACGTCCTGACTTTC.

CDR3 region: CASSAPQGIGYGYTF. CDR3 in DNA: TGTGCCAGCAGCGCCCCACAGGGAATAGGGTATGGCTACACCTTC. The rearrangement uses TRBV5-4 and TRBJ1-2; D is perhaps TRBD1 (6 bases). The length of the CDR3 is 15 residues. Per the germline V gene, CDR1 is SGHNT and CDR2 is YYREEE (reference sequence). V dropped 4 bases and J dropped 5 bases, with 18 bases sitting between them.

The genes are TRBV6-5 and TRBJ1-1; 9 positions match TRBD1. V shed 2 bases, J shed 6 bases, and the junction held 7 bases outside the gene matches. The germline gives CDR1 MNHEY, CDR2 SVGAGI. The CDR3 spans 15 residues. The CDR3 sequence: CASSYGTGSFAEAFF. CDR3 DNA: TGTGCCAGCAGTTACGGGACAGGGAGTTTCGCTGAAGCTTTCTTT.

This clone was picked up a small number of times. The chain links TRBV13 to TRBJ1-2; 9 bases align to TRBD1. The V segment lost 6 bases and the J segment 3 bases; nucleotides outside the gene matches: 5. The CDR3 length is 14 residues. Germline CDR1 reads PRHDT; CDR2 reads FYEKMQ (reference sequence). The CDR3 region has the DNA TGTGCCAGCAGAGTACAGGGGGCCTACTATGGCTACACCTTC. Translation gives CASRVQGAYYGYTF.